This T cell receptor beta chain was sequenced in a study of T-cell memory formation after mild COVID-19. About the study: Clusters were largely donor specific. Overall study results and limits: Detection of some responders pre-infection suggested pre-existing cross-reactive memory T cells participated. Whereas later expanders leaned CD4+, clones contracting day 15 to 85 showed a balanced CD4/CD8 makeup.

A word on this clonotype: Its antigen remains unidentified.

V was cut by 3 bases and J by 3 bases, with 6 bases left in between. CDR1 and CDR2 from the germline V gene are MDHEN and SYDVKM. The CDR3 loop spans 12 amino acids. TCRdb called the 5' RACE reads again in MiXCR, with one record for every CDR3 protein. The repertoire consists of 90,000 to 120,000 distinct CDR3 sequences, with 15% to 20% occurring once and the leading ten covering around 5.1%. The sample consisted of PBMCs or a T cell subset sorted from them (not recorded which). The gene calls are TRBV28 and TRBJ2-7; D gene uncertain. The TCR comes from a man younger than 30 who had mild COVID-19 (a few samples of this study predate the infection). Cell type and time point are not known. Written as DNA, the CDR3 is TGTGCCAGCAGTTTCAAGGGCTACGAGCAGTACTTC. Translation: CASSFKGYEQYF.